This entry is about one T cell receptor beta chain. This clone's antigen is unknown. No much larger clone is present one base from it, and per-base qualities are unavailable. V was cut back by 5 bases and J by 5 bases, leaving a gap of 7 bases between them. Taken from the germline V gene, the CDR1 and CDR2 loops are SGHTA and FQGNSA. Inclusive of the bounding cysteine and phenylalanine, the CDR3 is 12 residues long. The DNA shown is the 36-base CDR3, in frame from base 1. The collaborating institutions used their own protocols to collect whole blood in K2EDTA tubes. For TCRbeta analysis, collaborators shipped samples as frozen whole blood, isolated PBMCs, or DNA extracted from either of those sample types. The entry originates in a study of blood T cell repertoires in COVID-19 (dated by TCRdb to about 2020). About the full investigation: The collaborator samples originated in the United States, Italy and Spain and spanned the acute and convalescent phases of COVID-19. Where available, HLA class I and class II types were obtained from metadata supplied by the sample provider rather than from assay-based typing. The dataset comprised deeply sampled blood TCRbeta repertoires from subjects exposed to, actively infected with, or recovered from COVID-19. The repertoires were made available in a free public database intended to serve as a resource for research on the immune response to SARS-CoV-2. The samples were drawn from two sources: the first 160 participants of the ongoing ImmuneRACE study, and 1,000 to 1,500 subjects contributed by 6 global collaborators. Sample metadata almost always included a de-identified subject ID, COVID-19 status, age in years and sex. The prospective study material was composed of cDNA or gDNA derived from T cells, B-cell-depleted T cells, or PBMCs.

TCRbeta CDR3 regions were amplified from genomic DNA by means of the immunoSEQ Assay, a bias-controlled multiplex PCR. The study's processing was this. Within the assay, amplification of reference gene primers was used to estimate how many nucleated cells each sample contained. To quantify the absolute abundance of each unique TCRbeta CDR3 rearrangement, sequence reads were collapsed and filtered. For each sample, productive Simpson clonality was calculated as the square root of Simpson's diversity index across productive rearrangements. As stored in TCRdb, this immuneACCESS dataset retains in-frame rearrangements with V and J assigned. A fraction of the clones does not appear; measured against another copy, unresolved V genes explain less than half of the discrepancy, and the remainder lacks a known reason. V and J calls and clone size come straight from that table; D and trimming were deduced from the DNA. The sample contains tens of thousands of clones, about 91% of them found a single time. Approximately 15% of the sample belongs to the ten largest clones.

Summary of the overall study and its limitations: How much clinical and demographic metadata was included differed by source and by participant, and the metadata was provided uncurated.

The receptor comes from a woman aged 55-69 years with active COVID-19. The V and J genes are TRBV7-2 and TRBJ1-5; TRBD1 could be the D gene, as 5 bases match. Sequenced material: peripheral blood. CDR3 loop: CASSGRDQPQHF. In nucleotide form, the sequence is TGTGCCAGCAGCGGCAGGGATCAGCCCCAGCATTTT. The variable domain in full, with residues beyond the CDR3 obtained from the reference TRBV7-2 and TRBJ1-5 genes, is GAGVSQSPSNKVTEKGKDVELRCDPISGHTALYWYRQSLGQGLEFLIYFQGNSAPDKSGLPSDRFSAERTGGSVSTLTIQRTQQEDSAVYLCASSGRDQPQHFGDGTRLSIL.